This T cell receptor beta chain was captured in a study of shared clonotypes between healthy human individuals (dated by TCRdb to the early 2020s). Study-level background: The cohort comprised two women and a few men aged 18 to 49 years. For each donor, CD4 naive and CD4 memory were each run on three plates, CD8 naive on two plates, and CD8 memory on one plate. To increase sequencing depth and limit assay-specific biases, different laboratories used diverse techniques to prepare libraries and sequence TCR repertoires. Blood TCR repertoires of five healthy adults were deeply sequenced to estimate repertoire size and the extent of clonotype sharing between individuals. Each donor's leukapheresis produced roughly between roughly 0.85 and 10 billion PBMCs.

The donors were healthy, HIV-negative adults with no recently reported acute infections or vaccinations. Every donor was a Caucasian adult residing in Nashville, Tennessee, USA. CD8 memory samples were composed of magnetically selected CD45RO+ cells combined with CCR7-negative CD45RA+ effector memory (TemRA) cells. Blood was obtained by leukapheresis, after which PBMCs were separated by Ficoll-Histopaque density gradient centrifugation and cryopreserved in liquid nitrogen vapor phase. Analytical flow cytometry was used to check the purity and quantity of every magnetically sorted T cell population. Genomic DNA was isolated from every sorted fraction and measured by UV absorbance on a Nanodrop 2000c. About this clone: Its target antigen remains unknown. The sample holds no much larger clone one base away, and base qualities are not on file.

Using the deep immunoSEQ assay, TCR CDR3 regions were amplified from genomic DNA by multiplex PCR. Extracted genomic DNA from each cell subset was spread evenly across all wells of several immunoSEQ 96-well plates, with each plate serving as a replicate. Each replicate PCR for sorted subsets received about 220 ng genomic DNA, equal to tens of thousands of T cell genomes. Purified libraries were measured with a Qubit 3.0 fluorometer, size-checked on a Bioanalyzer 2100, and measured again with the KAPA Library Quantification kit. Each immunoSEQ 96-well plate was sequenced on its own single-read 150-cycle Illumina NextSeq 550 flow cell. In the original analysis: Because only junctional sequences without quality scores were contained in the immunoSEQ output, filtering matching that applied to full-length reads could not be performed. To assign V/J genes and CDR3, sequences were annotated against IMGT germline references using PyIR, a Python wrapper for IgBLAST v1.9. Reads were removed for weak V/J assignments (E-value above 1e-6), missing CDR3, stop codons, out-of-frame junctions, or ambiguous translated residues. V3J clonotypes were defined as sequences sharing an identical inferred V gene, J gene, and CDR3 amino acid sequence. To compute the percentage overlap between repertoires, the number of shared unique clonotypes was divided by the size of the smaller repertoire. Richness of each repertoire was evaluated using RTK rarefaction, the Chao1 estimator, and Recon v2.1 estimates of unobserved clonotypes. Generation probabilities for all TCRbeta clonotypes obtained by the gDNA method from a few donors were computed using OLGA. TCRdb re-hosts the immuneACCESS table, in-frame sequences only. Its copies lack some clones; in the studies checked, an unresolved V gene accounts for under half of them, and the cause for the rest is not known. That table supplies the V and J calls and clone size; D and trimming were determined from the DNA. In this sample the table shows approximately 320,000 clones, roughly 91% of which occur a single time. Clones ranked in the top ten supply around 16% of the sample.

Paper-wide results and their limitations: Estimated clonotype richness was generally larger for naive than for memory subsets. Sampling was limited to blood, and TCR repertoires in tissue likely differ from TCR repertoires in blood. Because the study included a small number of donors, the genetic and exposure-history diversity represented was limited. Compared with non-shared clonotypes, clonotypes shared by all four sorted-subset donors had higher generation probabilities. Rarefaction of sorted-subset datasets indicated incomplete sequencing despite the large sequencing depth. Based on pairwise subsampling, the degree of clonotype sharing among donors was expected to be affected by sequencing depth. When a handful of donors were compared, the shared fraction of clonotypes was about 5.2% for naive CD4, around 4% for naive CD8, about 2.4% for memory CD4, and about 0.36% for memory CD8.

The sequence was collected from a man aged 18 to 35 in good health. The source material was memory CD8+ T cells sorted from blood. In the paper's terms, the cell subset or site label means: CD45RO+ cells pooled with CCR7-negative TemRA cells.

This receptor has the CDR3 CASRLRGPFITDTQYF. The sequenced DNA: TGCGCCAGCAGACTCCGAGGGCCTTTTATCACAGATACGCAGTATTTT. The rearranged chain carries TRBV4-1 and TRBJ2-3; TRBD2 is a weak D gene call, 5 bases matching. The CDR3 runs 16 residues from the cysteine to the phenylalanine. Only CDR3 DNA is held: 48 bases, read in frame from base 1. Trimming removed 6 bases from V and 2 bases from J, leaving 18 bases between the germline ends. CDR1 is given as MGHRA and CDR2 as YSYEKL, both from the germline V gene.